Listed below are T cell receptor beta chains from one sample, sequenced in a study of cytomegalovirus exposure and HLA in healthy donors. The table came from immunoSEQ multiplex PCR; TCRdb's copy has only in-frame clones and leaves some out. This table has 65,000 to 90,000 clones, 86% appearing once. The sequencing sample was made of PBMCs. The origin of the receptors is a woman aged 25-40 years in good health and CMV-seronegative. The CDR3 runs from the conserved cysteine through the conserved F or W. A D gene is named only where the DNA matches it firmly. Clone size, where shown, is once, few, many, or a class for clones that have expanded.

clone size: -; J gene: TRBJ2-3; D gene: TRBD2; V gene: TRBV11-3; CDR3 DNA: TGTGCCAGCAGCGAGGGACTAGCGGGAGCAGATACGCAGTATTTT; CDR3 protein: CASSEGLAGADTQYF
clone size: -; J gene: TRBJ2-7; D gene: -; V gene: TRBV28; CDR3 DNA: TGTGCCAGCTCGGGTGCGCAGACCTACGAGCAGTACTTC; CDR3 protein: CASSGAQTYEQYF
clone size: -; J gene: TRBJ2-7; D gene: TRBD2; V gene: TRBV7-2; CDR3 DNA: TGTGCCAGCAGCTTTGGGACTAGCAACAACGAGCAGTACTTC; CDR3 protein: CASSFGTSNNEQYF
clone size: -; J gene: TRBJ2-7; D gene: -; V gene: TRBV12-5; CDR3 DNA: TGTGCTAGTGGTTTGGCCGAACCCGGGAAACCCCCCTACGAGCAGTACTTC; CDR3 protein: CASGLAEPGKPPYEQYF
clone size: -; J gene: TRBJ1-2; D gene: TRBD1; V gene: TRBV19; CDR3 DNA: TGTGCCAGTAGCCGACAGGGCTATGGCTACACCTTC; CDR3 protein: CASSRQGYGYTF
clone size: -; J gene: TRBJ2-1; D gene: TRBD2; V gene: TRBV27; CDR3 DNA: TGTGCCAGCAGCTTTTATACTAGCGGGTCGGCCAATGAGCAGTTCTTC; CDR3 protein: CASSFYTSGSANEQFF
clone size: -; J gene: TRBJ2-7; D gene: TRBD1; V gene: TRBV30; CDR3 DNA: TGTGCCTGGAGTGGAACAGGCGGACCGGGACAGGGAATCTACGAGCAGTACTTC; CDR3 protein: CAWSGTGGPGQGIYEQYF
clone size: -; J gene: TRBJ1-1; D gene: TRBD1; V gene: TRBV18; CDR3 DNA: TGTGCCAGCTCACCACGAGACAGGGATGAAGCTTTCTTT; CDR3 protein: CASSPRDRDEAFF
clone size: -; J gene: TRBJ2-2; D gene: -; V gene: TRBV21-1; CDR3 DNA: TGTGCCAGCAGCAAAGGTTGGAACGAAGGGGCGCTGAACACCGGGGAGCTGTTTTTT; CDR3 protein: CASSKGWNEGALNTGELFF
clone size: -; J gene: TRBJ2-1; D gene: -; V gene: TRBV5-1; CDR3 DNA: TGCGCCAGCAGCTTGGCCGTAGGGGCGGATGAGCAGTTCTTC; CDR3 protein: CASSLAVGADEQFF
clone size: medium-sized; J gene: TRBJ2-7; D gene: TRBD2; V gene: TRBV10-3; CDR3 DNA: TGTGCCATCAGGACTAGCGGGAGGGCCTACGAGCAGTACTTC; CDR3 protein: CAIRTSGRAYEQYF
clone size: -; J gene: TRBJ2-3; D gene: TRBD1; V gene: TRBV10-3; CDR3 DNA: TGTGCCATCAAATCCGGGACAGGGGACACAGATACGCAGTATTTT; CDR3 protein: CAIKSGTGDTDTQYF
clone size: -; J gene: TRBJ1-1; D gene: -; V gene: TRBV6-6; CDR3 DNA: TGTGCCAGCAGTTCCCCAGTCGCGAACACTGAAGCTTTCTTT; CDR3 protein: CASSSPVANTEAFF
clone size: -; J gene: TRBJ2-2; D gene: TRBD2; V gene: TRBV7-2; CDR3 DNA: TGTGCCAGCAGCCCGCTAGCGGGAAACACCGGGGAGCTGTTTTTT; CDR3 protein: CASSPLAGNTGELFF
clone size: -; J gene: TRBJ1-2; D gene: TRBD1; V gene: TRBV7-3; CDR3 DNA: TGTGCCAGCAGCCTCGGACAGGGCGGTGGCTACACCTTC; CDR3 protein: CASSLGQGGGYTF
clone size: -; J gene: TRBJ2-2; D gene: TRBD2; V gene: TRBV19; CDR3 DNA: TGTGCCAGTAGTGGGGCGGGAGGGGGCACCGGGGAGCTGTTTTTT; CDR3 protein: CASSGAGGGTGELFF
clone size: -; J gene: TRBJ2-5; D gene: -; V gene: TRBV5-4; CDR3 DNA: TGTGCCAGCACAAGAGGACAGAACCAAGAGACCCAGTACTTC; CDR3 protein: CASTRGQNQETQYF
clone size: -; J gene: TRBJ1-2; D gene: -; V gene: TRBV10-1; CDR3 DNA: TGCGCCAGCACAGGATGGTCCAAGGGGGGGGGTTTCTATGGCTACACCTTC; CDR3 protein: CASTGWSKGGGFYGYTF
clone size: -; J gene: TRBJ1-2; D gene: -; V gene: TRBV30; CDR3 DNA: TGTGCCTATTATCTTGGGGGGATTCGTTATGGCTACACCTTC; CDR3 protein: CAYYLGGIRYGYTF
clone size: -; J gene: TRBJ2-1; D gene: TRBD2; V gene: TRBV7-6; CDR3 DNA: TGTGCCAGCAGCTCCTTTAGCGGGAGAACCGACAATGAGCAGTTCTTC; CDR3 protein: CASSSFSGRTDNEQFF
clone size: -; J gene: TRBJ1-5; D gene: -; V gene: TRBV18; CDR3 DNA: TGTGCCAGCTCACCAAGAAGACAGAACCAAAATCAGCCCCAGCATTTT; CDR3 protein: CASSPRRQNQNQPQHF
clone size: few; J gene: TRBJ2-3; D gene: -; V gene: TRBV7-2; CDR3 DNA: TGTGCCAGCAGCTTAAACGTAGGCGGGTTCACAGATACGCAGTATTTT; CDR3 protein: CASSLNVGGFTDTQYF
clone size: -; J gene: TRBJ2-1; D gene: TRBD2; V gene: TRBV4-1; CDR3 DNA: TGCGCCAGCAGCCAAGACTCGGCGGGAGGGTTTGAGCAGTTCTTC; CDR3 protein: CASSQDSAGGFEQFF
clone size: few; J gene: TRBJ2-1; D gene: TRBD2; V gene: TRBV4-2; CDR3 DNA: TGTGCCAGCAGCCATCGGGCGGGAGGGTCCTACAATGAGCAGTTCTTC; CDR3 protein: CASSHRAGGSYNEQFF
clone size: -; J gene: TRBJ1-6; D gene: TRBD1; V gene: TRBV27; CDR3 DNA: TGTGCCAGCAGACCCGGACAGGGGGATTCACCCCTCCACTTT; CDR3 protein: CASRPGQGDSPLHF